A single sample gave rise to the 25 T cell receptor beta chains below, sequenced in a study of blood T cell repertoires in COVID-19. Assay used: immunoSEQ multiplex PCR; TCRdb lists only in-frame clones, some missing. Among fewer than 250,000 clones listed, approximately 85% were seen once. What was sequenced was peripheral blood. The source of these receptors is a woman in her 70s with acute or convalescent COVID-19.

V usage is TRBV2 and J usage is TRBJ2-2; D unresolved. The CDR3 covers 12 residues. Germline V gene data show CDR1 as SNHLY and CDR2 as FYNNEI. With 5 bases removed from V and 5 bases from J, the gap between germline ends came to 6 bases. CDR3 amino acids: CASSYKTGELFF. The CDR3 region has the DNA TGTGCCAGCAGTTACAAAACCGGGGAGCTGTTTTTT.

The chain employs TRBV7-9 and TRBJ2-3, with 9 bases aligning to TRBD2. V trimming: 5 bases; J trimming: 5 bases; junction bases outside the gene matches: 11. CDR1 and CDR2 (germline): SEHNR, FQNEAQ (reference sequence). This CDR3 has 16 amino acids. The CDR3, as DNA: TGTGCCAGCAGCCTCGTAGCGGGGGCTGGTGGAGATACGCAGTATTTT. Its translation: CASSLVAGAGGDTQYF.

The chain uses TRBV19 and TRBJ2-7; 8 nucleotides align to TRBD2. This CDR3 contains 16 residues. V trimming: 5 bases; J trimming: 4 bases; junction bases outside the gene matches: 13. The germline CDR1 and CDR2 sequences are LNHDA and SQIVND (reference sequence). The CDR3, as DNA: TGTGCCAGTAGTTCAAGACGGGGGGGCCCTCCATACGAGCAGTACTTC. This gives the protein CASSSRRGGPPYEQYF.

V is TRBV6-5 and J is TRBJ1-6, with 8 bases identical to TRBD1. Germline CDR1 is MNHEY and CDR2 is SVGAGI. After removal of 2 bases from V and 10 bases from J, the junction contained 7 bases not matched to a gene. The CDR3 sequence is 15 residues long. CDR3 region: CASSYRDRFLSPLHF. The DNA for the CDR3 is TGTGCCAGCAGTTACCGGGACAGGTTTTTGTCACCCCTCCACTTT.

The chain recombines TRBV19 with TRBJ1-1; 7 bases are a match to TRBD1. There are 14 residues in the CDR3. The germline V gene has CDR1 LNHDA and CDR2 SQIVND (reference sequence). V was clipped by 8 bases and J by 0 bases; unmatched bases: 6. CDR3 in amino acids: CASRPGTVNTEAFF. The CDR3 DNA is TGTGCCAGTCGTCCCGGGACAGTGAACACTGAAGCTTTCTTT.

The V gene is TRBV7-2, the J gene TRBJ2-3; TRBD2 matches 10 bases. V shed 4 bases, J shed 7 bases, and the junction held 11 bases outside the gene matches. The V gene's germline CDR1 is SGHTA and CDR2 FQGNSA. CDR3 size: 16 residues. This chain's CDR3 is CASSSRSGGAINTQYF. CDR3 DNA: TGTGCCAGCAGCTCCAGGAGCGGGGGGGCCATAAATACGCAGTATTTT.

V is TRBV3-1 (or the pseudogene TRBV3-2) and J is TRBJ1-4; D gene uncertain. Deletions cut 1 base from V and 8 bases from J, with 8 bases between. The CDR3 runs to 13 residues. CDR1 is LGHDT and CDR2 is YNNKEL in the germline V gene (reference sequence). The CDR3 nucleotides are TGTGCCAGCAGCCAAGTGCTCGGGGAAAAACTGTTTTTT. It yields the protein CASSQVLGEKLFF.

The rearrangement joins TRBV4-2 to TRBJ1-6, with D perhaps matching TRBD1 (6 bases). V lost 4 bases, J lost 0 bases, and 13 bases lay in between. This CDR3 has 17 amino acids. Germline lookup yields CDR1 LGHNA and CDR2 YNFKEQ. CDR3 sequence reads: CASSPDRQSSYNSPLHF. The CDR3 DNA is TGTGCCAGCAGCCCGGACAGACAGAGCTCCTATAATTCACCCCTCCACTTT.

The chain combines TRBV27 with TRBJ1-5; tentatively, D is TRBD1 (6 bases). Trimming stripped 3 bases from V and 3 bases from J, with 12 bases between. CDR1 and CDR2 (germline): MNHEY, SMNVEV (reference sequence). CDR3 length: 15 amino acids. CDR3 bases: TGTGCCAGCAGTTTGTCACCAGGGGTCAATCAGCCCCAGCATTTT. Translating gives CASSLSPGVNQPQHF.

The rearrangement joins TRBV6-5 to TRBJ1-1; perhaps TRBD1 as D (6 bases). Deletions cut 2 bases from V and 3 bases from J, with 13 bases between. Germline-derived CDR1 and CDR2 are MNHEY and SVGAGI. This CDR3 contains 15 residues. The chain's CDR3 is CASSYVATGYTEAFF. In DNA form, the CDR3 reads TGTGCCAGCAGTTACGTCGCGACAGGTTACACTGAAGCTTTCTTT.

The gene calls are TRBV19 and TRBJ2-2; perhaps TRBD1 as D (6 bases). Germline V gene lookup returns CDR1 LNHDA and CDR2 SQIVND (reference sequence). V lost 3 bases to trimming and J lost 1 base, with 12 bases between them. There are 16 residues in the CDR3. In DNA, the CDR3 is TGTGCCAGTAGTATCTTGGGCAGGGGGAACACCGGGGAGCTGTTTTTT. Translating it yields CASSILGRGNTGELFF.

The CDR3 is CASSIGTAPYNEQFF. In DNA, the CDR3 is TGTGCCAGCAGCATCGGGACAGCGCCCTACAATGAGCAGTTCTTC. The chain employs TRBV11-2 and TRBJ2-1; 7 nucleotides align to TRBD1. Germline values: CDR1 SGHAT, CDR2 FQNNGV. J lost 2 bases, V lost 5 bases, and 6 bases had no gene match. This CDR3 has 15 amino acids.

CDR3 coding DNA: TGCGCCAGCAGCCAAGATGCCAGTATTGAAGCTTTCTTT. It codes for CASSQDASIEAFF. The gene calls are TRBV4-1 and TRBJ1-1, with D hard to call. The CDR3 loop spans 13 amino acids. Germline V gives CDR1 MGHRA, CDR2 YSYEKL. V gave up 0 bases and J gave up 7 bases, with 9 bases separating them.

This chain uses TRBV6-5 with TRBJ1-2, with 8 bases identical to TRBD1. This CDR3 comprises 15 residues. Germline V CDR1 and CDR2: MNHEY, SVGAGI. The V gene end was trimmed by 4 bases and the J gene end by 5 bases; junction bases not matched to a gene: 9. The CDR3 DNA sequence: TGTGCCAGCAGTTCCCCCCAGGGGGCAACTTATGGCTACACCTTC. This gives the protein CASSSPQGATYGYTF.

V is TRBV10-1 and J is TRBJ1-1; TRBD1 is a possible D gene (5 bases). Germline V gives CDR1 WNHNN, CDR2 SYGVQD (reference sequence). This CDR3 contains 12 residues. Deletions cut 4 bases from V and 5 bases from J, with 8 bases between. DNA of the CDR3: TGCGCCAGCAGTGCAGGGCAGACTGAAGCTTTCTTT. Translated: CASSAGQTEAFF.

J is TRBJ2-3 and V is TRBV18, with 8 bases fitting TRBD2. CDR1 and CDR2 from the germline V gene are KGHSH and LQKENI. After removal of 5 bases from V and 2 bases from J, the junction contained 9 bases not matched to a gene. This CDR3 region has 16 residues. As DNA, the CDR3 is TGTGCCAGCTCAGCGCTAGCGGGCGGGGACACAGATACGCAGTATTTT. It encodes CASSALAGGDTDTQYF.

The chain is built from TRBV28 and TRBJ1-1; D possibly corresponds to TRBD1 (5 bases). This CDR3 comprises 14 residues. Trimming took 7 bases from V and 5 from J, leaving 17 bases between them. The V gene's germline CDR1 is MDHEN and CDR2 SYDVKM. The CDR3 coding sequence is TGTGCCAGCATCCTAAGTTGGGGGAGGACTGAAGCTTTCTTT. This codes for CASILSWGRTEAFF.

The chain employs TRBV5-1 and TRBJ1-2; a weak D match, TRBD1 (6 bases). The CDR3 extends over 15 amino acids. Germline V gene lookup returns CDR1 SGHRS and CDR2 YFSETQ. V was trimmed by 5 bases and J by 8 bases, leaving 22 bases between them. This chain's CDR3 is CASSPTTGTYGGYTF. Written as DNA, the CDR3 is TGCGCCAGCAGTCCTACTACAGGGACCTACGGCGGCTACACCTTC. Using reference TRBV5-1 and TRBJ1-2 for the parts outside the CDR3, the full variable domain is KAGVTQTPRYLIKTRGQQVTLSCSPISGHRSVSWYQQTPGQGLQFLFEYFSETQRNKGNFPGRFSGRQFSNSRSEMNVSTLELGDSALYLCASSPTTGTYGGYTFGSGTRLTVV.

V usage is TRBV2 and J usage is TRBJ2-7; the D gene is possibly TRBD1 (6 bases). CDR3 size: 13 residues. Per germline, CDR1 SNHLY and CDR2 FYNNEI. Trimming shortened V by 7 bases and J by 1 base, and 11 bases separated the two germline ends. The CDR3 nucleotides read TGTGCCAGCAATGGCAGGGGATCCTACGAGCAGTACTTC. Encoded protein: CASNGRGSYEQYF.

This rearrangement joins TRBV4-1 to TRBJ2-1; 10 positions agree with TRBD2. The ends lost 4 bases at V and 6 bases at J; junction bases unmatched: 6. The CDR3 runs 15 residues. CDR1 is MGHRA, CDR2 YSYEKL, per germline. CDR3 protein: CASSPLSGGINEQFF. Here the CDR3 DNA reads TGCGCCAGCAGCCCGCTTAGCGGGGGGATCAATGAGCAGTTCTTC.

This clone came up once. The rearrangement links TRBV4-1 to TRBJ2-3; 7 nucleotides align to TRBD1. This CDR3 is built from 15 residues. Germline V gives CDR1 MGHRA, CDR2 YSYEKL. The V segment lost 5 bases and the J segment 4 bases; nucleotides outside the gene matches: 9. The CDR3 sequence is CASSIPTGPADTQYF. CDR3 DNA sequence: TGCGCCAGCAGCATCCCGACAGGGCCAGCAGATACGCAGTATTTT.

V is TRBV6-2 or TRBV6-3 and J is TRBJ1-5, with TRBD1 matching over 12 bases. This CDR3 spans 17 amino acids. After removal of 0 bases from V and 7 bases from J, the junction contained 7 bases not matched to a gene. CDR1 MNHEY and CDR2 SVGEGT come from the germline V gene. CDR3 loop: CASSYSLGTGGDQPQHF. The CDR3 nucleotides are TGTGCCAGCAGTTACTCTTTGGGGACAGGGGGCGACCAGCCCCAGCATTTT.

CDR3 sequence reads: CASRRQGSYGYTF. The CDR3 region has the DNA TGTGCCAGCAGAAGACAGGGAAGCTATGGCTACACCTTC. This chain uses TRBV27 with TRBJ1-2; TRBD1 aligns across 7 bases. Germline V gene data show CDR1 as MNHEY and CDR2 as SMNVEV (reference sequence). This CDR3 has 13 amino acids. Trimming removed 6 bases from V and 4 bases from J; junction bases left unmatched: 5.

The V and J genes are TRBV5-1 and TRBJ2-2; a possible D gene is TRBD2 (5 bases). CDR1 SGHRS and CDR2 YFSETQ come from the germline V gene. The CDR3 has 16 residues. Between the trimmed V and J ends, which lost 2 bases and 0 bases, there was a span of 11 bases. The CDR3 is CASSFRGSSNTGELFF. CDR3 bases: TGCGCCAGCAGCTTTAGAGGGAGCTCGAACACCGGGGAGCTGTTTTTT.

The rearrangement links TRBV5-8 to TRBJ1-5; 9 positions agree with TRBD1. Losses at the gene ends were 3 bases for V and 2 bases for J; bases not matched to a gene: 6. Germline V gene data show CDR1 as SGHTS and CDR2 as YDEGEE. The CDR3 is 16 amino acids. The chain's CDR3 is CASSSGQGKGNQPQHF. The CDR3 nucleotides are TGTGCCAGCAGCTCTGGACAGGGGAAGGGCAATCAGCCCCAGCATTTT.